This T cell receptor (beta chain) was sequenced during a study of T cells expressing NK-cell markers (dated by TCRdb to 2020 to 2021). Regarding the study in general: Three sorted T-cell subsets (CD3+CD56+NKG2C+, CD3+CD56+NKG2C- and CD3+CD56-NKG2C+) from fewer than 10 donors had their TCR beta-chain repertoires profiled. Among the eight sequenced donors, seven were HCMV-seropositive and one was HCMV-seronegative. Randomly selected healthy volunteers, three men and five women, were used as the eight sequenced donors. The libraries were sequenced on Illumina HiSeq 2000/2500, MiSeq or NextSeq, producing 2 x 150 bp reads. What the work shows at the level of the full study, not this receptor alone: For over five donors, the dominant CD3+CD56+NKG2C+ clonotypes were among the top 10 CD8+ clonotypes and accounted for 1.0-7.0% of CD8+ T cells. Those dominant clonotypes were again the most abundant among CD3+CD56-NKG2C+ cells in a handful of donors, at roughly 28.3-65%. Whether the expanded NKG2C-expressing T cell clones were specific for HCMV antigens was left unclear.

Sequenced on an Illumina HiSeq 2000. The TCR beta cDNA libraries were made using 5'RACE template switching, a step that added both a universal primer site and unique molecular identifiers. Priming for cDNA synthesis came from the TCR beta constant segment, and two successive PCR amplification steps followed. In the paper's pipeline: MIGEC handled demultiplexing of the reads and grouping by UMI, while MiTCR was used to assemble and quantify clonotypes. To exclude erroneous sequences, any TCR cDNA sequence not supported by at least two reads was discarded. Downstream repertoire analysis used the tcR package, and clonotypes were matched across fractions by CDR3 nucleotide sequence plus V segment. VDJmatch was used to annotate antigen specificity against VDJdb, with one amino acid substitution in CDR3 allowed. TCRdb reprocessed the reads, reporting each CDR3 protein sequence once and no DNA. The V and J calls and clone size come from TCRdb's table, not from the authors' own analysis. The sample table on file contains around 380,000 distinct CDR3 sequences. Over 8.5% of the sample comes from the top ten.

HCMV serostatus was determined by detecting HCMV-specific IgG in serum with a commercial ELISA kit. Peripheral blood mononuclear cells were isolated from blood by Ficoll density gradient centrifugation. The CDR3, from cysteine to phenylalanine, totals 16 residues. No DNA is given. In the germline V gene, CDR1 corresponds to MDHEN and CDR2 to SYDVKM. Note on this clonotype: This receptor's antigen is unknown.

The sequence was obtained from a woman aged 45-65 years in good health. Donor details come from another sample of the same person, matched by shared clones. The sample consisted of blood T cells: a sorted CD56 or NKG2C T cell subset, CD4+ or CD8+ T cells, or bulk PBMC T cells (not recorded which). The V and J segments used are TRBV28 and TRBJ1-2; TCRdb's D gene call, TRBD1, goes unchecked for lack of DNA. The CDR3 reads CASRRTGTGSPLRYTF.